These 27 T cell receptor beta chains originate from one sample sequenced in a study of beta chain features in type 1 diabetes. These receptors lack a known antigen. Investigators reverse transcribed all isolated RNA, so they sequenced expressed TCRB transcripts. Measured with immunoSEQ multiplex PCR; TCRdb has only the in-frame clones, and not every one. The table records roughly 340,000 clones, roughly an eighth of them present only once. Broader study findings: Type 1 diabetes patients had moderately but significantly shorter TCRB CDR3s in all four CD4+ subsets.

Sequencing input: naive CD4+ T cells from blood. The origin of the receptors is a woman aged 18-30 years with type 1 diabetes.

This clone turned up a few times. The chain couples TRBV7-9 to TRBJ2-4; no clear D gene. The CDR3 is made up of 12 amino acids. V was pared by 7 bases and J by 5 bases, with 9 bases between. CDR1 and CDR2 from the germline V gene are SEHNR and FQNEAQ (reference sequence). The CDR3 sequence: CASNSHENIQYF. The CDR3 region has the DNA TGTGCCAGCAACTCTCACGAAAACATTCAGTACTTC.

The table lists this clone with a few counts. The rearrangement uses TRBV15 and TRBJ2-7; tentatively, D is TRBD1 (5 bases). The CDR3 is 13 residues long. V lost 5 bases and J 4 bases, leaving 12 bases between the germline ends. CDR1 is LNHNV and CDR2 is YYDKDF in the germline V gene (reference sequence). Here the CDR3 DNA reads TGTGCCACCAGCTTAGGGGCAAGTTACGAGCAGTACTTC. This encodes CATSLGASYEQYF.

The rearrangement uses TRBV7-2 and TRBJ2-7, with D possibly matching TRBD1 (5 bases). Trimming left V 3 bases short and J 7 bases short, with 13 bases between. Germline V CDR1 and CDR2: SGHTA, FQGNSA. The length of the CDR3 is 13 residues. The CDR3, as DNA: TGTGCCAGCAGCTTTGGGGCCGCGCGGGAGCAGTACTTC. This sequence encodes CASSFGAAREQYF.

The chain has TRBV25-1 and TRBJ1-4, with D maybe TRBD1 (6 bases). Germline CDR1 is MGHDK and CDR2 is SYGVNS. V lost 1 base to trimming and J lost 7 bases, with 13 bases between them. CDR3 length: 15 residues. As DNA, the CDR3 is TGTGCCAGCAGTGAATTGGGACATGTAGGTGAAAAACTGTTTTTT. The encoded protein is CASSELGHVGEKLFF.

This clone has a single count. This chain connects TRBV21-1 to TRBJ2-2; the DNA was not compared with TRBD1, the D call given in the table. TRBV21-1 is described as a pseudogene. CDR3 size: 23 residues. This CDR3 reads CASSKDNPSSGWRPGGNTGELFF. CDR3 DNA: TGTGCCAGCAGCAAAGACAACCCAAGCAGCGGTTGGAGGCCAGGGGGCAACACCGGGGAGCTGTTTTTT.

Comment on this clone: A read error may produce the germline difference seen at one junction end. V and J are TRBV11-3 and TRBJ2-3, with D unclear. This CDR3 has 15 residues. Germline V lookup: CDR1 SGHNT, CDR2 YENEEA. Here the CDR3 reads CASSLAGYSTDTLYF. The CDR3 bases are TGTGCCAGCAGCTTAGCAGGCTACTCCACAGATACGCTGTATTTT.

This chain joins TRBV7-3 and TRBJ1-1, with 9 bases identical to TRBD1. The V and J ends lost 4 bases and 1 base, in that order; junction bases with no gene match: 1. The length of the CDR3 is 14 residues. CDR1 and CDR2 from the germline V gene are SGHTA and FQGTGA. The CDR3 nucleotides read TGTGCCAGCAGCTGGGGACAGGGGAACACTGAAGCTTTCTTT. Translation gives CASSWGQGNTEAFF. Together with reference TRBV7-3 and TRBJ1-1, the CDR3 gives the full variable domain: GAGVSQTPSNKVTEKGKYVELRCDPISGHTALYWYRQSLGQGPEFLIYFQGTGAADDSGLPNDRFFAVRPEGSVSTLKIQRTERGDSAVYLCASSWGQGNTEAFFGQGTRLTVV.

This clone turned up a few times. This rearrangement joins TRBV11-2 to TRBJ2-1; D remains unclear. The CDR3 runs to 13 residues. Trimming removed 3 bases from V and 7 bases from J, with 10 bases in between. Per germline, CDR1 SGHAT and CDR2 FQNNGV. The CDR3 reads CASSFPATNEQFF. CDR3 DNA: TGTGCCAGCAGCTTCCCAGCGACGAATGAGCAGTTCTTC.

This rearrangement joins TRBV29-1 to TRBJ1-2; 11 bases are a match to TRBD1. Germline V lookup: CDR1 SQVTM, CDR2 ANQGSEA. There are 16 residues in the CDR3. The J segment lost 4 bases and the V segment lost 5 bases, leaving 12 bases of the junction unmatched. DNA for the CDR3: TGCAGCGTTCCCGGACAGGGGGCGTTTAGGGGCTATGGCTACACCTTC. Amino acids: CSVPGQGAFRGYGYTF.

The chain is built from TRBV18 and TRBJ2-5, with a weak D call TRBD1 (6 bases). CDR3 length: 15 amino acids. Trimming left V 2 bases short and J 0 bases short, with 10 bases between. Germline values: CDR1 KGHSH, CDR2 LQKENI. Here the CDR3 reads CASSPAGAYQETQYF. CDR3 sequence (DNA): TGTGCCAGCTCACCAGCAGGGGCATACCAAGAGACCCAGTACTTC.

The J gene is TRBJ2-3, the V gene TRBV29-1; TRBD2 agrees at 12 bases. V lost 6 bases, J lost 0 bases, and 1 base stayed unmatched. The CDR3 runs to 14 residues. From germline, CDR1 is SQVTM and CDR2 ANQGSEA. The CDR3 loop is CSVGTSGSTDTQYF. DNA of the CDR3: TGCAGCGTGGGGACTAGCGGGAGCACAGATACGCAGTATTTT.

The chain recombines TRBV4-3 with TRBJ2-1, with 10 bases that match TRBD1. Trimming at V came to 1 base and at J to 10 bases, leaving 10 bases not matched to a gene. Germline CDR1 reads LGHNA; CDR2 reads YSLEER. The CDR3 covers 16 residues. CDR3 amino acids: CASSQAPGQGLGEQFF. In nucleotides, the CDR3 is TGCGCCAGCAGCCAAGCGCCGGGACAGGGGCTAGGGGAGCAGTTCTTC.

This clone has just a few counts. The chain combines TRBV29-1 with TRBJ2-7, with 7 nucleotides matching TRBD1. J lost 4 bases, V lost 4 bases, and 10 bases had no gene match. The length of the CDR3 is 14 residues. The germline V gene encodes CDR1 SQVTM and CDR2 ANQGSEA. DNA for the CDR3: TGCAGCGTTGCAAAGAGACAGGGCCCTTACGAGCAGTACTTC. Protein: CSVAKRQGPYEQYF.

J is TRBJ2-1 and V is TRBV30; 8 bases match TRBD2. J lost 2 bases, V lost 0 bases, and 6 bases had no gene match. Germline-derived CDR1 and CDR2 are GTSNPN and SVGIG (reference sequence). This CDR3 contains 16 residues. The CDR3 is CAWSVIHSGTYNEQFF. The CDR3 region has the DNA TGTGCCTGGAGTGTAATTCATAGCGGGACCTACAATGAGCAGTTCTTC. Variable domain in full (rest from reference TRBV30 and TRBJ2-1): SQTIHQWPATLVQPVGSPLSLECTVEGTSNPNLYWYRQAAGRGLQLLFYSVGIGQISSEVPQNLSASRPQDRQFILSSKKLLLSDSGFYLCAWSVIHSGTYNEQFFGPGTRLTVL.

This rearrangement joins TRBV29-1 to TRBJ2-1; 9 positions match TRBD1. The CDR3 contains 13 residues. Unmatched junction bases numbered 5, after V lost 6 bases and J lost 5 bases. Germline-derived CDR1 and CDR2 are SQVTM and ANQGSEA. The CDR3 loop reads CSVGTGYHNEQFF. CDR3 coding DNA: TGCAGCGTCGGGACAGGGTATCACAATGAGCAGTTCTTC.

CDR3 bases: TGTGCCAGCACGACGATAGTCAGGTACAATGAGCAGTTCTTC. Protein product: CASTTIVRYNEQFF. The J gene is TRBJ2-1, the V gene TRBV11-2; D remains ambiguous. In germline, CDR1 is SGHAT, CDR2 FQNNGV. With 7 bases removed from V and 4 bases from J, the gap between germline ends came to 14 bases. This CDR3 has 14 amino acids.

The genes are TRBV13 and TRBJ1-1; no reliable D call. Germline CDR1 PRHDT, CDR2 FYEKMQ (reference sequence). Trimming cost V 1 base and J 0 bases, with 12 bases left between them. This CDR3 has 16 residues. In nucleotides, the CDR3 is TGTGCCAGCAGCTTAGTAGCAGACTTCGTGAACACTGAAGCTTTCTTT. Translated: CASSLVADFVNTEAFF.

This clone was counted a few times. Here the CDR3 reads CASSQVFERGYNEQFF. In nucleotides, the CDR3 is TGCGCCAGCAGCCAAGTCTTTGAGCGGGGGTACAATGAGCAGTTCTTC. This chain links TRBV4-1 with TRBJ2-1, with 8 bases lining up with TRBD2. Trimming took 1 base from V and 4 from J; bases not matched to a gene: 6. The germline V gene encodes CDR1 MGHRA and CDR2 YSYEKL. The CDR3 is 16 residues long.

The CDR3: CASSPTTNQPQHF. DNA of the CDR3: TGTGCCAGCTCACCCACAACCAATCAGCCCCAGCATTTT. The chain carries TRBV18 and TRBJ1-5; D not resolved. Germline CDR1 is KGHSH and CDR2 is LQKENI. The CDR3 has 13 residues. With 3 bases removed from V and 3 bases from J, the gap between germline ends came to 6 bases.

This clone showed up just a few times. V gene TRBV7-2 combines with J gene TRBJ2-3; the match to TRBD2 covers 8 bases. The V gene's germline CDR1 is SGHTA and CDR2 FQGNSA. Trimming at V came to 5 bases and at J to 4 bases, leaving 5 bases not matched to a gene. The CDR3 consists of 14 residues. In nucleotides, the CDR3 is TGTGCCAGCAGCGATCCCGGGGGGGCAGATACGCAGTATTTT. Its protein product is CASSDPGGADTQYF.

This clone was recorded a few times. J is TRBJ2-7 and V is TRBV18; 15 bases are shared with TRBD2. The V segment lost 3 bases and the J segment 0 bases; nucleotides outside the gene matches: 6. Germline values: CDR1 KGHSH, CDR2 LQKENI. The length of the CDR3 is 18 residues. CDR3: CASSPGTSGGPSSYEQYF. DNA of the CDR3: TGTGCCAGCTCACCGGGGACTAGCGGGGGGCCGTCCTCCTACGAGCAGTACTTC.

This clone was picked up a small number of times. The J gene is TRBJ2-3, the V gene TRBV6-5, with D uncertain. Between the trimmed V and J ends, which lost 6 bases and 1 base, there was a span of 11 bases. Germline V gives CDR1 MNHEY, CDR2 SVGAGI. CDR3 size: 14 residues. DNA for the CDR3: TGTGCCAGCAGGGTCTCTTCGGGCACAGATACGCAGTATTTT. Its translation is CASRVSSGTDTQYF.

This rearrangement joins TRBV5-4 to TRBJ2-1; 7 bases fit TRBD2. The ends lost 0 bases at V and 3 bases at J; junction bases unmatched: 3. CDR3 size: 15 residues. CDR1 is SGHNT and CDR2 is YYREEE in the germline V gene (reference sequence). CDR3 residues: CASSLAGTIYNEQFF. CDR3 DNA sequence: TGTGCCAGCAGCTTGGCCGGGACTATCTACAATGAGCAGTTCTTC. The full variable domain, its missing parts supplied by reference TRBV5-4 and TRBJ2-1, is ETGVTQSPTHLIKTRGQQVTLRCSSQSGHNTVSWYQQALGQGPQFIFQYYREEENGRGNFPPRFSGLQFPNYSSELNVNALELDDSALYLCASSLAGTIYNEQFFGPGTRLTVL.

This clone was observed a few times. The CDR3 sequence: CASSLAGHEQYF. CDR3 DNA: TGTGCCAGCAGTTTAGCAGGGCACGAGCAGTACTTC. This chain links TRBV27 with TRBJ2-7; possible D gene TRBD1, 5 bases. Germline V gene sequence: CDR1 MNHEY, CDR2 SMNVEV (reference sequence). Trimming took 2 bases from V and 5 from J, leaving 7 bases between them. This CDR3 has 12 amino acids.

This clone was picked up a small number of times. This chain connects TRBV18 to TRBJ2-7, with 8 bases that match TRBD2. V was pared by 5 bases and J by 3 bases, with 3 bases of the junction left unmatched. The CDR3 loop spans 13 amino acids. Per germline, CDR1 KGHSH and CDR2 LQKENI. CDR3 amino acids: CASSSGGDYEQYF. The CDR3 nucleotides read TGTGCCAGCTCATCCGGGGGGGACTACGAGCAGTACTTC.

The table lists this clone with a few counts. Other DNA sequences in this specimen translate into the identical CDR3. The chain combines TRBV15 with TRBJ2-1; perhaps TRBD2 as D (7 bases). Germline V gene lookup returns CDR1 LNHNV and CDR2 YYDKDF (reference sequence). The CDR3 loop spans 15 amino acids. Trimming pared 1 base from V and 4 bases from J, leaving 11 bases between. The CDR3 loop reads CATSRGGGGYNEQFF. The CDR3 DNA sequence: TGTGCCACCAGCAGAGGAGGGGGGGGATACAATGAGCAGTTCTTC.

In DNA, the CDR3 is TGCGCCAGCAGCCAAGATGGGAGCGGGAGGACAGATACGCAGTATTTT. Its protein product is CASSQDGSGRTDTQYF. V gene TRBV4-1 combines with J gene TRBJ2-3, with 9 bases fitting TRBD2. This CDR3 has 16 residues. The germline CDR1 and CDR2 sequences are MGHRA and YSYEKL. V gave up 0 bases and J gave up 3 bases; unmatched junction bases: 4.